The clone carrying this TCR beta chain has a single count. What it binds is not known. The data stem from a study of cytomegalovirus exposure and HLA in healthy donors. The V end lost 4 bases, the J end lost 2 bases, and 13 bases lay between the germline ends. The CDR3 length is 15 residues. Germline CDR1 SGHTA, CDR2 FQGTGA. Study-wide results and limits: With DRB1 most and HLA-C fewest, TCR association rates differed between HLA loci in a later analysis.

60 Vbeta and 13 Jbeta primers were used in PCR. In the original analysis: An analysis performed later counted roughly 80 million unique TCR beta chains (approximately 10 million of them shared). Here immunoSEQ multiplex PCR was the method, and the copy in TCRdb shows in-frame clones only, minus some. D and trimming were read from the DNA, whereas the V and J calls and clone size are those reported in that table. The data show 160,000 or so clones, with roughly 79% seen just once and approximately 6% held by the top ten. Donors consisted of healthy bone marrow donors. The TCR was taken from a man aged 35 to 55 in good health and CMV-seropositive. The specimen sequenced was PBMCs. This chain connects TRBV7-3 to TRBJ2-3, with a possible D match to TRBD1 (7 bases). Here the CDR3 reads CASSWGGTVTDTQYF. In DNA, the CDR3 is TGTGCCAGCAGCTGGGGCGGGACAGTCACAGATACGCAGTATTTT.